These T cell receptor beta chains were read from a single sample in a study of cytomegalovirus exposure and HLA in healthy donors. Libraries were prepared by immunoSEQ multiplex PCR; TCRdb keeps only in-frame clonotypes and omits some of them. The sample carries more than 95,000 clones, about 74% recorded once. Sequencing was done on a sample of PBMCs. These receptors were obtained from a woman aged 45 to 65 in good health and CMV-seropositive. Each CDR3 is given with its conserved first and last residue. A D gene is named only where the DNA matches it firmly. Where a row states a size, it is once, few, many or the class of an expanded clone; other rows omit it.

D gene	V gene	clone size	J gene	CDR3 DNA	CDR3 protein
-	TRBV2	-	TRBJ1-1	TGTGCCAGCAGTCTACAGGATGGGGTGAACACTGAAGCTTTCTTT	CASSLQDGVNTEAFF
TRBD2	TRBV2	-	TRBJ2-5	TGTGCCAGCCGGCTAGCGGGGGTTTACTTC	CASRLAGVYF
-	TRBV12-5	once	TRBJ1-1	TGTGCTTCCTTTAGACAGACTAACACTGAAGCTTTCTTT	CASFRQTNTEAFF
-	TRBV7-7	-	TRBJ2-2	TGTGCCAGCGGGGGCGCGAACACCGGGGAGCTGTTTTTT	CASGGANTGELFF
TRBD2	TRBV5-1	few	TRBJ2-7	TGCGCCAGCAGCTCCCAGGCGAGCGGGGGGCAGTACGAGCAGTACTTC	CASSSQASGGQYEQYF
TRBD1	TRBV6-5	few	TRBJ1-1	TGTGCCAGCAGTCCAGGGGGCGATCAAACTGAAGCTTTCTTT	CASSPGGDQTEAFF
TRBD1	TRBV2	-	TRBJ2-7	TGTGCCAGCAGACCAGACAGGGAAATTAAGTACTTC	CASRPDREIKYF
TRBD1	TRBV7-8	few	TRBJ1-1	TGTGCCAGCAGCATGGACAGGAGTGAAGCTTTCTTT	CASSMDRSEAFF
-	TRBV14	-	TRBJ1-2	TGTGCCAGCAGCCGACCCCTAGGTGGTCCCTACACCTTC	CASSRPLGGPYTF
TRBD2	TRBV7-2	once	TRBJ2-1	TGTGCCAGCAGCTTCGTCGGGGGGGCGAATGAGCAGTTCTTC	CASSFVGGANEQFF
-	TRBV19	-	TRBJ1-2	TGTGCCAGTAGTACACGGCGTGGGGAGGCCAACTATGGCTACACCTTC	CASSTRRGEANYGYTF
-	TRBV19	-	TRBJ2-7	TGTGCCAGTAGTACGACAGGTTCTTCCTACGAGCAGTACTTC	CASSTTGSSYEQYF
TRBD1	TRBV15	-	TRBJ2-3	TGTGCCACTACCGGGACAGGGGGCACAGATACGCAGTATTTT	CATTGTGGTDTQYF
-	TRBV6-5	few	TRBJ2-5	TGTGCCAGCCGGGGGGAGACCCAGTACTTC	CASRGETQYF
TRBD1	TRBV5-1	-	TRBJ2-7	TGCGCCAGCAGCTTGGTGCAGGGGGCCTACGAGCAGTACTTC	CASSLVQGAYEQYF
-	TRBV5-1	-	TRBJ1-3	TGCGCCAGCAGCTTGTTTGGGCAGCCTGGAAACACCATATATTTT	CASSLFGQPGNTIYF
-	TRBV10-3	-	TRBJ1-6	TGTGCCATCAGTGAGTCGGCATCAGGAGGGACCACGTCGTCACCCCTCCACTTT	CAISESASGGTTSSPLHF
TRBD1	TRBV19	-	TRBJ1-6	TGTGCCAGTAGAGCCGGACAGGCAAATTCACCCCTCCACTTT	CASRAGQANSPLHF
-	TRBV2	-	TRBJ2-6	TGTGCCAGCAGGCGGACAGACTCTGGGGCCAACGTCCTGACTTTC	CASRRTDSGANVLTF
-	TRBV19	-	TRBJ1-5	TGTGCCAGTAGTATAGATCTACAGGGCGAATATAGCAATCAGCCCCAGCATTTT	CASSIDLQGEYSNQPQHF
TRBD1	TRBV30	few	TRBJ2-2	TGTGCCTGGACGGGGGGGACAGGGGCCGGGGAGCTGTTTTTT	CAWTGGTGAGELFF
-	TRBV6-5	-	TRBJ2-5	TGTGCCAGCAGTTACACTAGTTCGAGGGAGACCCAGTACTTC	CASSYTSSRETQYF
-	TRBV7-9	-	TRBJ1-5	TGTGCCAGCAGCTCCCGGCGGGGTCAGCCCCAGCATTTT	CASSSRRGQPQHF
-	TRBV18	-	TRBJ2-2	TGTGCCAGCTCACCGGCGGGCGGGGAGCTGTTTTTT	CASSPAGGELFF
TRBD1	TRBV5-8	once	TRBJ2-7	TGTGCCAGCGCCTACGACAGGGGGTCTGCCGAGCAGTACTTC	CASAYDRGSAEQYF
-	TRBV12-1	-	TRBJ2-7	TGTGCCAGGACTCACAGGGGCCAAACCTACGAGCAGTACTTC	CARTHRGQTYEQYF
-	TRBV7-2	-	TRBJ2-3	TGTGCCAGCAGCTTAGATTCCGGTACGCAGTATTTT	CASSLDSGTQYF
TRBD1	TRBV4-3	-	TRBJ2-7	TGCGCCAGCAGTCTCATTCTAGGGACAGATTCTTCCTACGAGCAGTACTTC	CASSLILGTDSSYEQYF
-	TRBV6-5	-	TRBJ2-5	TGTGCCAGCAGTTGCCTGATTCGGGACACAAAAGAGACCCAGTACTTC	CASSCLIRDTKETQYF
TRBD2	TRBV10-1	-	TRBJ2-1	TGCGCCAGCAGTGAGTCCCGAGTGGGGCGGGGGGGCTCCCATGAGCAGTTCTTC	CASSESRVGRGGSHEQFF
TRBD1	TRBV9	once	TRBJ1-1	TGTGCCAGCACCACTGGACAGGACTACACTGAAGCTTTCTTT	CASTTGQDYTEAFF
-	TRBV7-9	-	TRBJ2-3	TGTGCCAGCAGCCCCCGAGGAGAGGTATCTCACACAGATACGCAGTATTTT	CASSPRGEVSHTDTQYF
TRBD1	TRBV7-2	-	TRBJ1-1	TGTGCCAGCAGCCGACAGGGCGGGAACACTGAAGCTTTCTTT	CASSRQGGNTEAFF
-	TRBV9	once	TRBJ1-2	TGTGCCAGCAGCGTAGGAGGGTTGAGAGGCTACACCTTC	CASSVGGLRGYTF
TRBD2	TRBV2	once	TRBJ2-5	TGTGCCAGCAGTGATTACGCGGGGGGGCTGGAGACCCAGTACTTC	CASSDYAGGLETQYF